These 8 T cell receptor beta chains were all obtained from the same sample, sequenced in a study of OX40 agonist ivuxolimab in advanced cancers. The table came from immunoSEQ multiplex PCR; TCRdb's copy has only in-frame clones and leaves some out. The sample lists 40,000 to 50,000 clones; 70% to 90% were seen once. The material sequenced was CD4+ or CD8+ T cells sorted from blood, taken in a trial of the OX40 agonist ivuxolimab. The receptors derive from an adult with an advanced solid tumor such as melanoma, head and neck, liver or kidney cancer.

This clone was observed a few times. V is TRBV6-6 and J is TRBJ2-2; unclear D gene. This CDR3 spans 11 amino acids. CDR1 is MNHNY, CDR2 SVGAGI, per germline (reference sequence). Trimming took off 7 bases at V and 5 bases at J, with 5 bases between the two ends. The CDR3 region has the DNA TGTGCCAGCAAATCGACCGGGGAGCTGTTTTTT. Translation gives CASKSTGELFF.

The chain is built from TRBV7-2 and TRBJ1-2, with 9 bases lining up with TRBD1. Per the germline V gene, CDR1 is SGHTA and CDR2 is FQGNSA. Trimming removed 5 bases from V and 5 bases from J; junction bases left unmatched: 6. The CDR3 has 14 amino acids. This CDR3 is CASSTQTGGYGYTF. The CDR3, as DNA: TGTGCCAGCAGCACCCAGACAGGGGGATATGGCTACACCTTC.

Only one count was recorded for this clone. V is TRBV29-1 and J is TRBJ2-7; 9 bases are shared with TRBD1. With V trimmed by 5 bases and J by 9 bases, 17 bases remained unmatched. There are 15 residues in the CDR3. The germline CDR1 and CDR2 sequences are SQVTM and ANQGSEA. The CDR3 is CSVQRPGQGSEGQYF. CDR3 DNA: TGCAGCGTTCAAAGGCCGGGACAGGGTAGTGAGGGGCAGTACTTC.

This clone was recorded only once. CDR3 protein: CASSLQGARETQYF. DNA for the CDR3: TGTGCCAGCAGCTTACAGGGGGCTCGGGAGACCCAGTACTTC. The rearrangement joins TRBV5-4 to TRBJ2-5; 9 nucleotides line up with TRBD1. Germline V gene sequence: CDR1 SGHNT, CDR2 YYREEE (reference sequence). The CDR3 is 14 residues long. V was pared by 2 bases and J by 5 bases, with 4 bases of the junction left unmatched.

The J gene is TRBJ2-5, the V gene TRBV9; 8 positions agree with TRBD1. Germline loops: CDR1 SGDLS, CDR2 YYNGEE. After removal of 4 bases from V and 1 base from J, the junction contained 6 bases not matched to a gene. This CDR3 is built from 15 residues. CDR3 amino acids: CASSRSGQGQETQYF. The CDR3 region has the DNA TGTGCCAGCAGCCGCTCTGGACAGGGCCAAGAGACCCAGTACTTC.

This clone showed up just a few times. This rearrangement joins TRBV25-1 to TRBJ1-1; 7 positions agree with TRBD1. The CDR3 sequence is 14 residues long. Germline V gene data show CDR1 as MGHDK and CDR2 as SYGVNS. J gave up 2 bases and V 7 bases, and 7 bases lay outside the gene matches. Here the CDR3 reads CASTRQGLNTEAFF. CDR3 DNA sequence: TGTGCCAGCACCAGACAGGGACTAAACACTGAAGCTTTCTTT.

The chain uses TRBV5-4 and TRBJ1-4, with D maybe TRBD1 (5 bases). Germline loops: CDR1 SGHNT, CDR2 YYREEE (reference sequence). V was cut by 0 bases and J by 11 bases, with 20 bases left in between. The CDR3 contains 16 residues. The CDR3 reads CASSLGYDSENAKLFF. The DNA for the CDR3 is TGTGCCAGCAGCTTGGGGTACGACAGTGAGAATGCGAAACTGTTTTTT.

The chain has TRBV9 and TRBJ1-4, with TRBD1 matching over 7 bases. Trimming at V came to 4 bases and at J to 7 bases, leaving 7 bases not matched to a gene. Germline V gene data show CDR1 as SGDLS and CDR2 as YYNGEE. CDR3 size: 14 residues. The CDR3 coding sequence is TGTGCCAGCAGCCCGGGGACAGTAGCTGAAAAACTGTTTTTT. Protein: CASSPGTVAEKLFF.